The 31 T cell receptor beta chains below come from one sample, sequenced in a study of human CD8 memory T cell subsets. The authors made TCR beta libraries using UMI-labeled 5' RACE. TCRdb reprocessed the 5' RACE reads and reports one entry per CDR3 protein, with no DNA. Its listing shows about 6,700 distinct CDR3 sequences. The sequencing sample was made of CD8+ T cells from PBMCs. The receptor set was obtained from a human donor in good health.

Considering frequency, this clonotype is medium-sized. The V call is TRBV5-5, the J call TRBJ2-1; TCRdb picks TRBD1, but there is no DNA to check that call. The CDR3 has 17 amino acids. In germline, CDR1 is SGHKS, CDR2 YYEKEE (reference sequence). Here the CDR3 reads CASSLVGGRTGYNEQFF.

The CDR3 reads CASGPAGTGVHYGYTF. The rearrangement joins TRBV6-2 or TRBV6-3 to TRBJ1-2; the TCRdb call, TRBD1, lacks DNA for checking. Germline CDR1 and CDR2: MNHEY and SVGEGT. This CDR3 is 16 amino acids long.

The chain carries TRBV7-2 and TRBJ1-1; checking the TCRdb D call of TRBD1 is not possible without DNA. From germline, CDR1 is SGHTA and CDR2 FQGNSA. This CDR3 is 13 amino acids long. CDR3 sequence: CASSPTGATEAFF.

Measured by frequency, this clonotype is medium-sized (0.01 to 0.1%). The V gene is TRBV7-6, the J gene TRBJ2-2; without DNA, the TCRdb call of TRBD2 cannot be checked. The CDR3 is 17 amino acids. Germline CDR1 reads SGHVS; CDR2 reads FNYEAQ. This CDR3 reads CASSQGLAGVWTGELFF.

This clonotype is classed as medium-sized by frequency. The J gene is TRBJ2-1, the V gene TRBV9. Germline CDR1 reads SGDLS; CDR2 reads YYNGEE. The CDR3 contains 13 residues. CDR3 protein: CASSVISGNEQFF.

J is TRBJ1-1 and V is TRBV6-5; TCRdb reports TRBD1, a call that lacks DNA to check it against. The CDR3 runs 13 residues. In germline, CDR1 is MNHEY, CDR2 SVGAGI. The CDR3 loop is CASSQTGLTEAFF.

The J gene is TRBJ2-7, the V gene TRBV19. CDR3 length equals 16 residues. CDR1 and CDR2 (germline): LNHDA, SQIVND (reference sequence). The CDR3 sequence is CASSLLLTNPPYEQYF.

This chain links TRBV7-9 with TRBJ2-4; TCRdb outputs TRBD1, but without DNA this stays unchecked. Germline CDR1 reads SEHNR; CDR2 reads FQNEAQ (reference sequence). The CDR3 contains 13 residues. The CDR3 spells CATHPPDQNIQYF.

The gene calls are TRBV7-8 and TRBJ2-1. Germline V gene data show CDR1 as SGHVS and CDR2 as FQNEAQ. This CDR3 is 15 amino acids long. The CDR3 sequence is CASSDPYLAYNEQFF.

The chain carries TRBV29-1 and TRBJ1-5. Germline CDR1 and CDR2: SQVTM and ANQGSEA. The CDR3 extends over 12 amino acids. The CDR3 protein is CSVGIGNQPQHF.

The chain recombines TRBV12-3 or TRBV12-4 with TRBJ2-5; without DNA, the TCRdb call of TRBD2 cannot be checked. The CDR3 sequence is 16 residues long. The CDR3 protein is CASSPTSGRPLETQYF.

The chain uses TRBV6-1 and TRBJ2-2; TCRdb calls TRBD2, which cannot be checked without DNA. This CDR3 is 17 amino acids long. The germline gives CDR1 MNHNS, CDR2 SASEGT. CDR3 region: CASSEGEGTIHTGELFF.

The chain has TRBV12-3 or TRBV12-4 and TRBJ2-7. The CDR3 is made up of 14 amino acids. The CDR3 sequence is CASSIAGVSYEQYF.

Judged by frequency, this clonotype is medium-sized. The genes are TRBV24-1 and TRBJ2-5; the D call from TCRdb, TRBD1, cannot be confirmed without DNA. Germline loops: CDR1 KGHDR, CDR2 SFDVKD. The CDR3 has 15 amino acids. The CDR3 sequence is CATSDLGTAQETQYF.

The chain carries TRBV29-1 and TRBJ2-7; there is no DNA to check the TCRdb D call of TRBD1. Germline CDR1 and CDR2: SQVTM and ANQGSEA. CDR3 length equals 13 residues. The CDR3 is CSVRTGRTYEQYF.

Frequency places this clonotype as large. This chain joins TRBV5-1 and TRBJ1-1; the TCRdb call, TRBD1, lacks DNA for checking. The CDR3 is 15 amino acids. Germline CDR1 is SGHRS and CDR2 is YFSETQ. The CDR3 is CASSLDRQGYTEAFF.

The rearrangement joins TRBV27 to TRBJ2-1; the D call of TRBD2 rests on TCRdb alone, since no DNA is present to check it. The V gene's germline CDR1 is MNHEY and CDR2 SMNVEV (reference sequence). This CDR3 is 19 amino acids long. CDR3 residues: CASSPYPASGTSGSHEQFF.

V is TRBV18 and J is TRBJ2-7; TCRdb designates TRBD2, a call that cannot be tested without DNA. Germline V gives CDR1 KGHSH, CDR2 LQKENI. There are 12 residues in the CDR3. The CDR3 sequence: CASNGEAYEQYF.

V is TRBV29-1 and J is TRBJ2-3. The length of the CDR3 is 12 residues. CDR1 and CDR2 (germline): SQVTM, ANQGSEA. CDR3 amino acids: CSVWGSTDTQYF.

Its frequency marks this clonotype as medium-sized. The CDR3 loop reads CSVEERTGAYEQYF. The chain joins TRBV29-1 to TRBJ2-7; TCRdb's assignment of TRBD1 cannot be checked, as there is no DNA. The CDR3 extends over 14 amino acids. Per the germline V gene, CDR1 is SQVTM and CDR2 is ANQGSEA.

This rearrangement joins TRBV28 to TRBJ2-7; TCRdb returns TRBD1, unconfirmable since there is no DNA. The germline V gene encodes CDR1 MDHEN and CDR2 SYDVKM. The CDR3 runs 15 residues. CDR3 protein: CASSSPLQGRYEQYF.

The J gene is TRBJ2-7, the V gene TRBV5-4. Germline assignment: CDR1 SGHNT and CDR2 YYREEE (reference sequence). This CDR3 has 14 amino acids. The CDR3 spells CASSWDRSSYEQYF.

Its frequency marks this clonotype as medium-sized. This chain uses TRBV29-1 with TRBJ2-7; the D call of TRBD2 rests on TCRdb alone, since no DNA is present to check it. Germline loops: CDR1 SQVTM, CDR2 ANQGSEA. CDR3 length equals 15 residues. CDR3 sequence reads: CSAAGAGGLTYEQYF.

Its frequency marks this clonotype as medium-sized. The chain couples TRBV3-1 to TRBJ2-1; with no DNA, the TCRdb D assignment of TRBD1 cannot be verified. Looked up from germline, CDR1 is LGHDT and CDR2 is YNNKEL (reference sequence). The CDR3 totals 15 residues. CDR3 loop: CASSQDWTGDNEQFF.

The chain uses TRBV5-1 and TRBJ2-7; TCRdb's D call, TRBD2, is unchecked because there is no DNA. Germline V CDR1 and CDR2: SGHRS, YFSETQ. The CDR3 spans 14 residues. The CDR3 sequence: CASSANPDNYEQYF.

The CDR3 loop is CASSLDLAGEQFF. V gene TRBV7-9 combines with J gene TRBJ2-1; TCRdb indicates TRBD2, and absent DNA this call remains unverified. This CDR3 has 13 amino acids. CDR1 is SEHNR and CDR2 is FQNEAQ in the germline V gene (reference sequence).

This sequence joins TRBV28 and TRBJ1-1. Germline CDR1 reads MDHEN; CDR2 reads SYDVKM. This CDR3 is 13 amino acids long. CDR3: CASSFKGLTEAFF.

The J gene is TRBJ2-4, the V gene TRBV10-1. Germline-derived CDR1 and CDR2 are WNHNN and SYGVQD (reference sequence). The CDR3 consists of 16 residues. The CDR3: CASKTKFPLAKNIQYF.

CDR3 sequence: CASGTGVSSYNEQFF. The chain links TRBV7-9 to TRBJ2-1; the D call from TCRdb, TRBD1, cannot be confirmed without DNA. Germline V gives CDR1 SEHNR, CDR2 FQNEAQ (reference sequence). This CDR3 comprises 15 residues.

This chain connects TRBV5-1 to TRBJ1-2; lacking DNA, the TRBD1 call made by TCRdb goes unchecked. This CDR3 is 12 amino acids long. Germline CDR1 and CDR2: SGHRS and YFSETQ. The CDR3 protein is CASSLGQYGYTF. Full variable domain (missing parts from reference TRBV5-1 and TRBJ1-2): KAGVTQTPRYLIKTRGQQVTLSCSPISGHRSVSWYQQTPGQGLQFLFEYFSETQRNKGNFPGRFSGRQFSNSRSEMNVSTLELGDSALYLCASSLGQYGYTFGSGTRLTVV.

The CDR3 sequence is CASGGGFEQYF. The genes are TRBV12-3 or TRBV12-4 and TRBJ2-7; the D call from TCRdb, TRBD1, cannot be confirmed without DNA. The CDR3 spans 11 residues.